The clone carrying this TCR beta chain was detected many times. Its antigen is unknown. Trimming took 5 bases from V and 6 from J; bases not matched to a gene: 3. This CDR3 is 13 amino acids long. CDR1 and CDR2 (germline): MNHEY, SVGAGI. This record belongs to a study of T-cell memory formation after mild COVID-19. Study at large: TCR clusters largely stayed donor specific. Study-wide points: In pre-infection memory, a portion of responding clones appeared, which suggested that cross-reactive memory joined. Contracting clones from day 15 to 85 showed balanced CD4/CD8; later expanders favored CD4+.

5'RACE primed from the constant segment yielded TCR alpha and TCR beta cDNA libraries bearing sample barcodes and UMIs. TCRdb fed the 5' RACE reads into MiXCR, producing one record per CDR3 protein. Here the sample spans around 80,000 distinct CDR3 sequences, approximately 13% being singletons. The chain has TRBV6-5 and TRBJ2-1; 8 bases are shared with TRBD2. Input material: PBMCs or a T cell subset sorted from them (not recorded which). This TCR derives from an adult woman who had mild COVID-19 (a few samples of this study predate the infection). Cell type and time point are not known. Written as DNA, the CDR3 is TGTGCCAGCAGTCCGGGACTAGGCAATGAGCAGTTCTTC. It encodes CASSPGLGNEQFF.